Below, one T cell receptor (beta chain) is given with its context. Its matching antigen is unknown. The PCR used 60 Vbeta and 13 Jbeta primers. Method: immunoSEQ multiplex PCR; TCRdb's copy keeps in-frame clones and lacks some. This table lists some 130,000 clones. V was clipped by 5 bases and J by 4 bases; unmatched bases: 9. CDR3 length: 15 residues. Germline V gene sequence: CDR1 MGHDK, CDR2 SYGVNS. These data originate in a study of cytomegalovirus exposure and HLA in healthy donors. Findings and caveats of the study: For most TCR sequences rarity was the rule, although some public TCRs occurred in many donors.

The V and J genes are TRBV25-1 and TRBJ1-2; TRBD1 matches 8 bases. The sequenced sample was PBMCs. The sequence was obtained from a woman aged 40-49 years in good health and CMV-seronegative. CDR3 sequence: CASSNAGGAIYGYTF. As DNA, the CDR3 is TGTGCCAGCAGTAACGCAGGGGGCGCGATCTATGGCTACACCTTC.